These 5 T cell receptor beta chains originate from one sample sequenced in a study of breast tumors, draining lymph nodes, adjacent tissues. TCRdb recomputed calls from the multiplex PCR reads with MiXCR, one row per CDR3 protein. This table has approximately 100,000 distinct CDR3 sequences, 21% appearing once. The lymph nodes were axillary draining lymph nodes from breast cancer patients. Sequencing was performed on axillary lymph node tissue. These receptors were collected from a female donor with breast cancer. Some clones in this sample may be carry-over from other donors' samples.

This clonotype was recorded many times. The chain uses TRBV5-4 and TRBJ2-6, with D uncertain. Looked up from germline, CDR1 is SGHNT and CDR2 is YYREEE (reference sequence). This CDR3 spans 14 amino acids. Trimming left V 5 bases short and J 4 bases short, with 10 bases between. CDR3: CASRPASGANVLTF. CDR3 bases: TGTGCCAGCAGACCGGCCTCCGGGGCCAACGTCCTGACTTTC. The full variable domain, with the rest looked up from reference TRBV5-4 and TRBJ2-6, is ETGVTQSPTHLIKTRGQQVTLRCSSQSGHNTVSWYQQALGQGPQFIFQYYREEENGRGNFPPRFSGLQFPNYSSELNVNALELDDSALYLCASRPASGANVLTFGAGSRLTVL.

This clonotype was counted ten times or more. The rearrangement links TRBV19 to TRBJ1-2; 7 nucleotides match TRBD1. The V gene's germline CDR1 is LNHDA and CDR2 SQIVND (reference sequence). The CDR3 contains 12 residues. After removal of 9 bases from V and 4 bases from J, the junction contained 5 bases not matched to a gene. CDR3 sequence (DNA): TGTGCCAGCAGGCGACAGGGCTATGGCTACACCTTC. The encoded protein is CASRRQGYGYTF.

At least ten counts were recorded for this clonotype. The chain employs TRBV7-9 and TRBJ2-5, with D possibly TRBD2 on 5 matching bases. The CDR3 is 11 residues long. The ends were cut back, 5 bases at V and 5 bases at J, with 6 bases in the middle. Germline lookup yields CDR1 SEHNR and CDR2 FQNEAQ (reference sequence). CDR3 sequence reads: CASSTGETQYF. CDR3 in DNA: TGTGCCAGCAGCACGGGGGAGACCCAGTACTTC.

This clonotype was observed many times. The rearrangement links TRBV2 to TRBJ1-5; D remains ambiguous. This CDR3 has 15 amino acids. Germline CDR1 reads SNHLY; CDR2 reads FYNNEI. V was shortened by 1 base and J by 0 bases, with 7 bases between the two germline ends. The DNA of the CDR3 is TGTGCCAGCAGTGAAGGACTATATAGCAATCAGCCCCAGCATTTT. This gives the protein CASSEGLYSNQPQHF.

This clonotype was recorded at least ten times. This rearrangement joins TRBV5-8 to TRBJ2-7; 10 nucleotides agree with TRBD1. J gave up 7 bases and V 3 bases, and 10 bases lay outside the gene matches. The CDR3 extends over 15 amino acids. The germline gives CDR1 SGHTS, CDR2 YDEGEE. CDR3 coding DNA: TGTGCCAGCAGCTCACGGACAGGGGGGGTAGAAGAGCAGTACTTC. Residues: CASSSRTGGVEEQYF.